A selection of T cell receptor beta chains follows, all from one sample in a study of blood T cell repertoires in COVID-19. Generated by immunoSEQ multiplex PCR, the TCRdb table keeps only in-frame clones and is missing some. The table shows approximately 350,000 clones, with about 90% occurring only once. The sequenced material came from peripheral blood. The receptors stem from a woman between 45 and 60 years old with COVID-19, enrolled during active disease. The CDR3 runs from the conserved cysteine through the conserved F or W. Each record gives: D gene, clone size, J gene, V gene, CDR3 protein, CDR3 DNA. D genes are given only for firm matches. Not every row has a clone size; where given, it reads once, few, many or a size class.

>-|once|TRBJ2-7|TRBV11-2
CASSLGQDYEQYF
TGTGCCAGCAGCTTAGGGCAGGACTACGAGCAGTACTTC
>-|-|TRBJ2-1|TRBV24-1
CATSDPRLGNEQFF
TGTGCCACCAGTGACCCCAGGCTCGGCAATGAGCAGTTCTTC
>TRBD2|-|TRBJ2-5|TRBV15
CATSRSRAGGQETQYF
TGTGCCACCAGCAGATCGAGAGCGGGAGGACAAGAGACCCAGTACTTC
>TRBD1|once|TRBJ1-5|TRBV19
CASQGQGNQPQHF
TGTGCCAGCCAAGGACAGGGCAATCAGCCCCAGCATTTT
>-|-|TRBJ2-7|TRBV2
CASKQPSYEQYF
TGTGCCAGCAAACAGCCCTCCTACGAGCAGTACTTC
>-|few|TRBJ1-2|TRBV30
CAWSVLGGSYGYTF
TGTGCCTGGAGTGTACTAGGGGGATCCTATGGCTACACCTTC
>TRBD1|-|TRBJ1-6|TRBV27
CASHPQGGGNNSPLHF
TGTGCCAGCCACCCCCAAGGAGGGGGCAATAATTCACCCCTCCACTTT
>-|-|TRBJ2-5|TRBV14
CASSQDWALAPQETQYF
TGTGCCAGCAGCCAAGATTGGGCGCTAGCCCCCCAAGAGACCCAGTACTTC
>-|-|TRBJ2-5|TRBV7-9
CASSLLRDIETQYF
TGTGCCAGCAGCTTGCTTCGGGACATTGAGACCCAGTACTTC
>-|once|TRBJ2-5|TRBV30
CAWSPLQETQYF
TGTGCCTGGAGTCCACTTCAAGAGACCCAGTACTTC
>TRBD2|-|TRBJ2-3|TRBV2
CASSGGRERDTQYF
TGTGCCAGCAGTGGCGGGAGGGAAAGAGATACGCAGTATTTT
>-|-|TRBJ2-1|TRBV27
CASRGPYNEQFF
TGTGCCAGCAGGGGGCCTTACAATGAGCAGTTCTTC
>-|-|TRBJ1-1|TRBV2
CASKLPKRGGATGDTEAFF
TGTGCCAGCAAACTCCCGAAGAGGGGCGGCGCGACGGGGGACACTGAAGCTTTCTTT
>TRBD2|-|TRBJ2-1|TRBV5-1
CASSSTPTGLARNEQFF
TGCGCCAGCAGCTCGACCCCCACGGGACTAGCGAGGAATGAGCAGTTCTTC
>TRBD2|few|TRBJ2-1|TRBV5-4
CASRSTSDNYNEQFF
TGTGCCAGCAGATCAACTAGCGACAACTACAATGAGCAGTTCTTC
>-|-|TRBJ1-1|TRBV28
CASSWAGPVNTEAFF
TGTGCCAGCAGCTGGGCGGGGCCCGTGAACACTGAAGCTTTCTTT
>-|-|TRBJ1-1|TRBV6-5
CASSTETNTEAFF
TGTGCCAGCAGTACAGAGACGAACACTGAAGCTTTCTTT
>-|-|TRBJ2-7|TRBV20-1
CSASRFHQGPPYEQYF
TGCAGTGCTAGTCGTTTTCATCAGGGGCCTCCCTACGAGCAGTACTTC
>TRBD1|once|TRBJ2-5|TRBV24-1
CATSDFGTGKETQYF
TGTGCCACCAGTGATTTTGGGACAGGGAAAGAGACCCAGTACTTC
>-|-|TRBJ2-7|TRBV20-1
CSARGTYEQYF
TGCAGTGCTAGAGGTACCTACGAGCAGTACTTC
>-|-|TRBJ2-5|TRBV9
CASSVGREETQYF
TGTGCCAGCAGCGTAGGTCGAGAGGAGACCCAGTACTTC
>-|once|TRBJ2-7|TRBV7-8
CASSRRGGREIYEQYF
TGTGCCAGCAGCCGGCGAGGGGGGCGGGAGATATACGAGCAGTACTTC
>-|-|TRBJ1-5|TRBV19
CASSMSLTNQPQHF
TGTGCCAGTAGTATGAGCCTAACGAATCAGCCCCAGCATTTT
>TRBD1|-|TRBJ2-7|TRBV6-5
CASSYTGGADEQYF
TGTGCCAGCAGTTACACAGGGGGCGCAGACGAGCAGTACTTC
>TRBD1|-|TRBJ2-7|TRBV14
CASSPTGGRLSEQYF
TGTGCCAGCAGCCCCACAGGGGGGCGTCTCTCGGAGCAGTACTTC
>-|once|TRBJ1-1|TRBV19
CASSTSAGNTEAFF
TGTGCCAGTAGTACCTCGGCAGGGAACACTGAAGCTTTCTTT
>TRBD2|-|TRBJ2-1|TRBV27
CASSHGLAHYNEQFF
TGTGCCAGCAGTCATGGACTAGCGCACTACAATGAGCAGTTCTTC
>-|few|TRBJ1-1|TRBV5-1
CASMREGYTEAFF
TGCGCCAGCATGAGGGAGGGGTACACTGAAGCTTTCTTT
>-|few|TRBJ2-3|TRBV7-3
CASSNGGRTLTDTQYF
TGTGCCAGCAGCAATGGTGGGAGGACCCTCACAGATACGCAGTATTTT